The T cell receptor beta chain under discussion was sequenced for a study of cytomegalovirus exposure and HLA in healthy donors. Germline-derived CDR1 and CDR2 are SGHAT and FQNNGV. With V trimmed by 5 bases and J by 1 base, 12 bases remained unmatched. The CDR3 runs 17 residues. With 60 Vbeta and 13 Jbeta primers, the PCR was carried out. Sequencing used immunoSEQ multiplex PCR; TCRdb keeps in-frame clones, though not all of them. The sample has 150,000 to 180,000 clones; about four fifths are singletons. V and J are TRBV11-2 and TRBJ1-1; 8 nucleotides line up with TRBD1. Sequencing used PBMCs. The sequence was obtained from a young man in good health and CMV-seronegative. This CDR3 reads CASSRFPRGPRNTEAFF. The CDR3 DNA reads TGTGCCAGCAGCCGTTTCCCCAGGGGGCCCAGGAACACTGAAGCTTTCTTT.